This TCR beta chain was identified in a study of T cell changes during pregnancy in multiple sclerosis. The data were produced by immunoSEQ multiplex PCR, yet TCRdb's version contains in-frame clones alone and is incomplete. The table includes tens of thousands of clones, 88% detected once. Germline loops: CDR1 SGHTA, CDR2 FQGNSA. V was pared by 5 bases and J by 4 bases, with 21 bases between. The CDR3 length is 17 residues. The chain carries TRBV7-2 and TRBJ2-4; D is possibly TRBD1 (6 bases). The TCR comes from a female donor in good health, enrolled as a control in a pregnancy study. The input for sequencing was CD4+ T cells from peripheral blood mononuclear cells, taken in the first trimester of pregnancy. DNA of the CDR3: TGTGCCAGCAGCCCCTGGCCTCTCGTGGGACAAAAAAACATTCAGTACTTC. Protein product: CASSPWPLVGQKNIQYF.